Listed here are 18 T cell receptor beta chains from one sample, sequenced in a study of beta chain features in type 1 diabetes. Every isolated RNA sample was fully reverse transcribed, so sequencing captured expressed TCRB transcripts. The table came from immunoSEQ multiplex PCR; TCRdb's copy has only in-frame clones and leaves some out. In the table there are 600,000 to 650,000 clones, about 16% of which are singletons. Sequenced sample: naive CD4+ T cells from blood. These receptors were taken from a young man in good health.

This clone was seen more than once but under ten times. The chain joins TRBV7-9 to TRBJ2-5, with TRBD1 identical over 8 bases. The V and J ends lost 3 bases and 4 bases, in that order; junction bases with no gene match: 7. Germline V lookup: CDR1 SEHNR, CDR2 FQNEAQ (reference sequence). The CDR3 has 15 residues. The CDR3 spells CASSFQTGVIETQYF. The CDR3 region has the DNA TGTGCCAGCAGCTTTCAGACAGGGGTAATAGAGACCCAGTACTTC.

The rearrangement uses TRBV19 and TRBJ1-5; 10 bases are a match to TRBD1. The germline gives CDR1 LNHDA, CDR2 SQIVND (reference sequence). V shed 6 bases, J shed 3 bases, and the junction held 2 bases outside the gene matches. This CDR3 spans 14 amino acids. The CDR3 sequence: CASRGQGNNQPQHF. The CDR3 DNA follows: TGTGCCAGTAGGGGACAGGGGAACAATCAGCCCCAGCATTTT.

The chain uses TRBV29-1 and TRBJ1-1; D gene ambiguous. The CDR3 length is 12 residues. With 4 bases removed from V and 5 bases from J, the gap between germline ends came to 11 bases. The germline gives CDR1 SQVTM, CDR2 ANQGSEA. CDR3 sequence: CSVVSGWTEAFF. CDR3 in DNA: TGCAGCGTTGTTAGCGGATGGACTGAAGCTTTCTTT.

The CDR3 DNA follows: TGTGCCAGCAGCTTAGTCCCGAGTAATTCACCCCTCCACTTT. Protein: CASSLVPSNSPLHF. The chain links TRBV7-9 to TRBJ1-6; no firm D call. This CDR3 is 14 amino acids long. Per the germline V gene, CDR1 is SEHNR and CDR2 is FQNEAQ (reference sequence). V was clipped by 1 base and J by 6 bases, with 7 bases between them.

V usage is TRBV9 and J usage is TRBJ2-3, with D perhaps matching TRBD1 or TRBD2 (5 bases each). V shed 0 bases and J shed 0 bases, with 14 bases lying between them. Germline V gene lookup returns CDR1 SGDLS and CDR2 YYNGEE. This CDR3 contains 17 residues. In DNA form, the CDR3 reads TGTGCCAGCAGCGTAGAAGAAGGGACCCTAAGCACAGATACGCAGTATTTT. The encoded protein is CASSVEEGTLSTDTQYF.

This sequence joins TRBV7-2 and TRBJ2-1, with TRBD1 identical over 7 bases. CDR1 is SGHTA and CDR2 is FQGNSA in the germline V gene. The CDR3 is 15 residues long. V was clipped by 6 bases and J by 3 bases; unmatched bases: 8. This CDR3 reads CASRSRDRSYNEQFF. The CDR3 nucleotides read TGTGCCAGCAGAAGCCGGGACAGAAGCTACAATGAGCAGTTCTTC.

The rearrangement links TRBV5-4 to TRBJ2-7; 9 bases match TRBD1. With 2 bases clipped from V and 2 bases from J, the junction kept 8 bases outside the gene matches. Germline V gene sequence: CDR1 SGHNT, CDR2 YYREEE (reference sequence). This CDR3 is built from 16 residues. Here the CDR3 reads CASSLSGTGRTYEQYF. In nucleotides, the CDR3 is TGTGCCAGCAGCTTAAGCGGGACAGGGAGGACCTACGAGCAGTACTTC.

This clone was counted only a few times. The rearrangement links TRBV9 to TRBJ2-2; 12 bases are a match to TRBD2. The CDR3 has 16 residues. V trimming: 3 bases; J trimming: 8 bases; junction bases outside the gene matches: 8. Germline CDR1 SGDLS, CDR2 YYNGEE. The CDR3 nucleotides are TGTGCCAGCAGCGCAGGACTAGCGGGATCTTCTGGGGAGCTGTTTTTT. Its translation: CASSAGLAGSSGELFF. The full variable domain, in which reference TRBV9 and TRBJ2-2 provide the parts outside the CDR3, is DSGVTQTPKHLITATGQRVTLRCSPRSGDLSVYWYQQSLDQGLQFLIQYYNGEERAKGNILERFSAQQFPDLHSELNLSSLELGDSALYFCASSAGLAGSSGELFFGEGSRLTVL.

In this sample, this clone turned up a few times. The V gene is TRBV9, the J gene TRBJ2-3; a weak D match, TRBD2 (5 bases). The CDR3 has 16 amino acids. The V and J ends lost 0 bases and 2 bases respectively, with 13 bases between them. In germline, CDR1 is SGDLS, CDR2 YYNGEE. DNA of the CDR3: TGTGCCAGCAGCGTAGCAGGAGGCCCAGCCACAGATACGCAGTATTTT. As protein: CASSVAGGPATDTQYF.

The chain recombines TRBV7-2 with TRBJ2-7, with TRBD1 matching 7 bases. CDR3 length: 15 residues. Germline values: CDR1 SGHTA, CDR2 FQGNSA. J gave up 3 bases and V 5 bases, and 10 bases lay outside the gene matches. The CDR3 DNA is TGTGCCAGCAGCCAAACACCGGGACAGAGCTACGAGCAGTACTTC. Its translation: CASSQTPGQSYEQYF.

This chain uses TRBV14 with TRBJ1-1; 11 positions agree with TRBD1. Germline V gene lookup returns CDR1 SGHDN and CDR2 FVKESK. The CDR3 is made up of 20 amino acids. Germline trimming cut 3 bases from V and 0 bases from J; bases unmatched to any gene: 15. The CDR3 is CASSQTPWDRGETMNTEAFF. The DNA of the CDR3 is TGTGCCAGCAGCCAGACGCCTTGGGACAGGGGGGAAACCATGAACACTGAAGCTTTCTTT.

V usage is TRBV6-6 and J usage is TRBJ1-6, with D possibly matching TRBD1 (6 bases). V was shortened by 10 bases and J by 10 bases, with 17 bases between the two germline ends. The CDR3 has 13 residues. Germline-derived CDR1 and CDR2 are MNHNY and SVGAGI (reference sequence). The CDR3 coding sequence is TGTGCCACCAAATTTACAGGGAGCTCACCCCTCCACTTT. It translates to CATKFTGSSPLHF.

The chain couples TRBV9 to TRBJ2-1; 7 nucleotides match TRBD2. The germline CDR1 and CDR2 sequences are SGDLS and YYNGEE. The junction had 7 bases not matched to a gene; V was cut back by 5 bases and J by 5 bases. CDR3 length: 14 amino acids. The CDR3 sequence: CASSGLGTNNEQFF. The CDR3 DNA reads TGTGCCAGCAGTGGACTAGGAACCAACAATGAGCAGTTCTTC. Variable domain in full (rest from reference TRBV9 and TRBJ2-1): DSGVTQTPKHLITATGQRVTLRCSPRSGDLSVYWYQQSLDQGLQFLIQYYNGEERAKGNILERFSAQQFPDLHSELNLSSLELGDSALYFCASSGLGTNNEQFFGPGTRLTVL.

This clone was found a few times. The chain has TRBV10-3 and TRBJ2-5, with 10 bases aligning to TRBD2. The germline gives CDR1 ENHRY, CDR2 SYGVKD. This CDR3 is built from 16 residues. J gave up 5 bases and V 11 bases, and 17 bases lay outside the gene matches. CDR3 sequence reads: CAASPSGSPNSETQYF. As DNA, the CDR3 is TGTGCCGCTTCACCTAGCGGGAGCCCCAACTCCGAGACCCAGTACTTC.

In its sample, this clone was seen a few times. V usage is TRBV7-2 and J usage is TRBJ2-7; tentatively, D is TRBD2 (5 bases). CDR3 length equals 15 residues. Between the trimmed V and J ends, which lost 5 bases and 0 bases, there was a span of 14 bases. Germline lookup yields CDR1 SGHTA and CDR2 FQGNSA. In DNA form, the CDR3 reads TGTGCCAGCAGCCTACGGACGGGGAGCTCCTACGAGCAGTACTTC. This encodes CASSLRTGSSYEQYF.

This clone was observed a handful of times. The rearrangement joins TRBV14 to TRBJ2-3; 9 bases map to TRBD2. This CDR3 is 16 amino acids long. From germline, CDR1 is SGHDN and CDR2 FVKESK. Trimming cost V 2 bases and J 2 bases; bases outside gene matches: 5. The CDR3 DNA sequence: TGTGCCAGCAGCCAATGGCTAGCGGGGATCACAGATACGCAGTATTTT. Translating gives CASSQWLAGITDTQYF. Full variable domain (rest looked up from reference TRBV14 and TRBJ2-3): EAGVTQFPSHSVIEKGQTVTLRCDPISGHDNLYWYRRVMGKEIKFLLHFVKESKQDESGMPNNRFLAERTGGTYSTLKVQPAELEDSGVYFCASSQWLAGITDTQYFGPGTRLTVL.

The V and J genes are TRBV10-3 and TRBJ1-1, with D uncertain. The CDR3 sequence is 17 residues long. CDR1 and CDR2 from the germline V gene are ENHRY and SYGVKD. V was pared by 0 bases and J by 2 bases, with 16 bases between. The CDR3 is CAISESAGVSLNTEAFF. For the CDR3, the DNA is TGTGCCATCAGTGAGTCCGCGGGTGTCAGCCTCAACACTGAAGCTTTCTTT.

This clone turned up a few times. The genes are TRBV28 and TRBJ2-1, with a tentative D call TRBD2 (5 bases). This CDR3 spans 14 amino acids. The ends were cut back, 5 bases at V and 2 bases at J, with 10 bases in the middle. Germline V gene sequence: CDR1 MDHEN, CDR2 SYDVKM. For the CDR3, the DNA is TGTGCCAGCAGTCCCTCCGGGGCCTACAATGAGCAGTTCTTC. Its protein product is CASSPSGAYNEQFF.